The 17 T cell receptor beta chains presented below share a single source sample, sequenced in a study of CD8 T cells in ankylosing spondylitis. Their antigens are not known. Study-wide results and caveats: A TCR beta motif of about 8 highly homologous variants seemed to mark ankylosing spondylitis blood.

A single record per CDR3 protein comes from TCRdb applying MiXCR to the 5' RACE reads. Of 350,000 to 450,000 distinct CDR3 sequences in the sample, roughly 26% were seen once. The sample was blood, either unsorted or a sorted T cell fraction (not recorded which). Receptors originate from a male donor with ankylosing spondylitis.

The genes are TRBV12-3 or TRBV12-4 and TRBJ2-1; D may be TRBD2 (5 bases). Trimming removed 0 bases from V and 6 bases from J, with 12 bases in between. The CDR3 has 15 residues. CDR3 bases: TGTGCCAGCAGTTTAGCGGGAGAGCCGTTCAATGAGCAGTTCTTC. This encodes CASSLAGEPFNEQFF.

This clonotype has a handful of counts. The rearrangement joins TRBV12-3 or TRBV12-4 to TRBJ2-7; D remains ambiguous. Deletions cut 5 bases from V and 6 bases from J, with 14 bases between. The CDR3 sequence is 13 residues long. The DNA for the CDR3 is TGTGCCAGCAGTACTCAAATCGACCGCGAGCAGTACGTC. Its protein product is CASSTQIDREQYV.

This clonotype was observed once. The chain recombines TRBV18 with TRBJ2-7; TRBD1 might be the D (7 bases). This CDR3 region has 13 residues. Germline CDR1 is KGHSH and CDR2 is LQKENI. V lost 3 bases and J lost 5, with 11 bases in between. The CDR3 region has the DNA TGTGCCAGCTCACCGGCAGGGGGGAACGAGCAGTACGTC. Protein product: CASSPAGGNEQYV.

This clonotype turned up a few times. The chain combines TRBV7-2 with TRBJ2-7, with TRBD1 as a possible D gene (5 bases). The V gene lost 2 bases and the J gene lost 1 base, with 12 bases spanning the gap. CDR3 size: 15 residues. Germline V gene lookup returns CDR1 SGHTA and CDR2 FQGNSA. The CDR3 DNA follows: TGTGCCAGCAGCTTATACCCAGGGTATTCCTACGAGCAGTACGTC. Amino acids: CASSLYPGYSYEQYV.

The chain employs TRBV7-9 and TRBJ2-3; D unclear. The germline V gene encodes CDR1 SEHNR and CDR2 FQNEAQ (reference sequence). The CDR3 runs 15 residues. Trimming took 6 bases from V and 2 from J, leaving 15 bases between them. The CDR3 DNA sequence: TGTGCCAGCAGTAGAAACAGAGGTCTCACAGATACGCAGTATTTT. This gives the protein CASSRNRGLTDTQYF.

This sequence joins TRBV20-1 and TRBJ2-1, with D perhaps matching TRBD1 or TRBD2 (5 bases each). The germline CDR1 and CDR2 sequences are DFQATT and SNEGSKA (reference sequence). V dropped 4 bases and J dropped 0 bases, with 13 bases sitting between them. CDR3 length: 15 residues. The CDR3 loop is CSATGALSSYNEQFF. CDR3 in DNA: TGCAGTGCTACCGGGGCCTTAAGCTCCTACAATGAGCAGTTCTTC.

V usage is TRBV11-2 and J usage is TRBJ2-1, with 7 bases fitting TRBD2. This CDR3 is built from 17 residues. The J segment lost 1 base and the V segment lost 1 base, leaving 7 bases of the junction unmatched. Germline V gene data show CDR1 as SGHAT and CDR2 as FQNNGV. The CDR3 DNA sequence: TGTGCCAGCAGCTTAGTGGGAGGGAGTCATTCCTACAATGAGCAGTTCTTC. Protein product: CASSLVGGSHSYNEQFF.

This clonotype was seen only a few times. The gene calls are TRBV20-1 and TRBJ2-3; tentatively, D is TRBD1 (6 bases). V lost 3 bases, J lost 4 bases, and 14 bases lay in between. This CDR3 comprises 14 residues. CDR1 and CDR2 from the germline V gene are DFQATT and SNEGSKA (reference sequence). In nucleotides, the CDR3 is TGCAGTGCTAGTCCCAGGGGAAGCCCAGATACGCAGTATTTT. Amino acid sequence: CSASPRGSPDTQYF.

This chain joins TRBV20-1 and TRBJ2-7, with a weak D call TRBD2 (6 bases). The germline V and J ends were trimmed by 2 bases and 4 bases, with 12 bases remaining between them. The CDR3 sequence is 13 residues long. The germline CDR1 and CDR2 sequences are DFQATT and SNEGSKA (reference sequence). CDR3 in DNA: TGCAGTGCTAGAACGGGGGTGGGTTACGAGCAGTACGTC. It translates to CSARTGVGYEQYV.

V usage is TRBV18 and J usage is TRBJ2-1; D ambiguous. Trimming removed 3 bases at V and 2 bases at J, with 11 bases between. Germline lookup yields CDR1 KGHSH and CDR2 LQKENI. This CDR3 contains 15 residues. CDR3 DNA sequence: TGTGCCAGCTCACCCGACCTTTTGGCCTACAATGAGCAGTTCTTC. Protein product: CASSPDLLAYNEQFF.

This rearrangement joins TRBV5-1 to TRBJ2-3; TRBD1 matches 8 bases. The CDR3 spans 15 residues. Germline assignment: CDR1 SGHRS and CDR2 YFSETQ. Germline trimming cut 7 bases from V and 0 bases from J; bases unmatched to any gene: 7. The CDR3 loop is CASRQTGASTDTQYF. DNA for the CDR3: TGCGCCAGCCGCCAGACAGGGGCCAGCACAGATACGCAGTATTTT.

The J gene is TRBJ2-5, the V gene TRBV6-1, with D possibly TRBD1 on 5 matching bases. CDR3 length equals 12 residues. Trimming took 6 bases from V and 5 from J, leaving 10 bases between them. Germline loops: CDR1 MNHNS, CDR2 SASEGT. The CDR3 protein is CASSDSWETQYF. The CDR3 DNA reads TGTGCCAGCAGCGACAGTTGGGAGACCCAGTACTTC.

This clonotype was detected only a few times. Written as DNA, the CDR3 is TGCAGTGCTAGAGAGGTGGGGGCTGCTGGAAACACCATATATTTT. Protein product: CSAREVGAAGNTIYF. The genes are TRBV20-1 and TRBJ1-3; D is perhaps TRBD1 (6 bases). CDR1 and CDR2 (germline): DFQATT, SNEGSKA (reference sequence). The germline V and J ends were trimmed by 0 bases and 2 bases, with 11 bases remaining between them. The CDR3 contains 15 residues.

The chain carries TRBV20-1 and TRBJ2-1; maybe TRBD2 (6 bases). CDR1 and CDR2 from the germline V gene are DFQATT and SNEGSKA (reference sequence). Trimming cost V 3 bases and J 10 bases, with 7 bases left between them. This CDR3 spans 10 amino acids. This CDR3 reads CSASREEQFF. The CDR3 DNA is TGCAGTGCTAGCCGGGAGGAGCAGTTCTTC.

A few counts support this clonotype. The chain employs TRBV20-1 and TRBJ1-2; D is undetermined. The CDR3 sequence is 12 residues long. Germline V gene data show CDR1 as DFQATT and CDR2 as SNEGSKA (reference sequence). Trimming cost V 4 bases and J 6 bases, with 12 bases left between them. The CDR3 sequence: CSATISGHGYTF. Here the CDR3 DNA reads TGCAGTGCTACTATCTCCGGCCATGGCTACACCTTC.

In this sample, this clonotype turned up a few times. The chain combines TRBV20-1 with TRBJ1-4; 11 positions match TRBD1. V trimming: 6 bases; J trimming: 7 bases; junction bases outside the gene matches: 7. Germline V lookup: CDR1 DFQATT, CDR2 SNEGSKA (reference sequence). The CDR3 length is 14 residues. CDR3 sequence: CSAEGQGAGEKLFF. CDR3 DNA: TGCAGTGCGGAAGGACAGGGGGCGGGTGAAAAACTGTTTTTT.

In this sample, this clonotype turned up once. The rearrangement joins TRBV20-1 to TRBJ1-1; tentatively, D is TRBD1 (6 bases). The CDR3 is 12 residues long. Germline CDR1 and CDR2: DFQATT and SNEGSKA (reference sequence). Trimming stripped 5 bases from V and 4 bases from J, with 11 bases between. CDR3 nucleotide sequence: TGCAGTGCTGTAAGCAGGGGCACTGAAGCTTTCTTT. This codes for CSAVSRGTEAFF.